Listed below are T cell receptor beta chains from one sample, sequenced in a study of tumor and adjacent non-tumor tissue in lung cancer. TCRdb passed the multiplex PCR reads through MiXCR, listing each CDR3 protein once. The repertoire has fewer than 120,000 distinct CDR3 sequences, about 80% of them found once; the top ten carry more than 20%. The sample taken for sequencing was lung tumor tissue. These receptors were collected from a man between 65 and 85 years old with non-small cell lung cancer. Each CDR3 is given with its conserved first and last residue. The D gene is left open where the match is weak. Rows give clone size only sometimes, using once, few, many, or a class for an expanded clone.

J gene | V gene | D gene | clone size | CDR3 protein | CDR3 DNA
TRBJ1-6 | TRBV10-3 | . | . | CATPPFNRDNNSPLHF | TGTGCCACTCCACCCTTCAACAGGGATAATAATTCACCGCTCCACTTT
TRBJ2-7 | TRBV13 | . | . | CGNSSTTGNEQYF | TGTGGCAACAGCTCAACCACGGGGAACGAGCAGTACTTC
TRBJ2-2 | TRBV6-5 | . | . | CASRKQEATGELFF | TGTGCCAGTAGAAAGCAGGAGGCCACGGGGGAGCTGTTTTTT
TRBJ1-1 | TRBV11-3 | . | . | CASKRTVAFTETFF | TGTGCCAGCAAGCGGACGGTGGCGTTCACTGAAACTTTCTTT
TRBJ2-7 | TRBV29-1 | . | many | CSVEGGFSYEQYF | TGCAGCGTTGAGGGCGGCTTCTCCTACGAGCAGTACTTC
TRBJ1-1 | TRBV3-1 | . | . | CASSQEVDSEAFF | TGTGCCAGCAGCCAAGAGGTGGACTCTGAAGCTTTCTTT
TRBJ2-7 | TRBV11-2 | . | . | CASSLCIGQYF | TGTGCCAGCAGCTTATGCATCGGGCAGTACTTC
TRBJ1-6 | TRBV11-2 | . | . | CASSARPGGSSYYAPLHF | TGTGCCAGCAGCGCCAGGCCCGGGGGTTCCTCCTATTATGCACCCCTCCACTTT
TRBJ1-2 | TRBV20-1 | . | many | CSAKTGGSQGYTF | TGCAGTGCCAAGACAGGAGGGTCGCAGGGCTACACCTTC
TRBJ1-5 | TRBV12-3/TRBV12-4 | . | . | CASNDRIQPQHF | TGTGCCAGCAACGACAGGATTCAGCCCCAGCATTTT
TRBJ2-3 | TRBV11-2 | . | . | CASSLTTGSNTPYF | TGTGCCAGTAGCCTAACCACAGGGTCAAATACGCCGTATTTT
TRBJ1-2 | TRBV20-1 | . | . | CSANGGGVYSYTF | TGCAGTGCTAACGGGGGAGGAGTCTATAGCTACACCTTC
TRBJ2-7 | TRBV11-3 | . | . | CASSPVTVSVYRYF | TGTGCCAGCAGCCCGGTGACAGTTTCCGTGTACCGGTACTTC
TRBJ2-1 | TRBV18 | . | many | CASSPVRGNEQFF | TGTGCCAGCTCACCTGTCAGAGGCAATGAGCAGTTCTTC
TRBJ2-5 | TRBV29-1 | . | few | CSVEAVGESQYF | TGCAGCGTTGAGGCAGTGGGAGAGTCCCAATACTTC
TRBJ1-2 | TRBV5-1 | TRBD1 | many | CASSTSGQGASGYTF | TGCGCCAGCAGCACATCGGGACAGGGAGCTAGTGGCTACACCTTC
TRBJ2-2 | TRBV13 | . | . | CASSRGPGLLFF | TGTGCCAGCAGCAGAGGTCCAGGGCTGCTGTTTTTT
TRBJ1-1 | TRBV12-3/TRBV12-4 | . | . | CASSPWGQNTEAIF | TGTGCCAGCAGTCCATGGGGGCAGAACACTGAAGCTATCTTT
TRBJ2-7 | TRBV11-2 | . | . | CAISLPVALEQYF | TGTGCTATCAGCTTACCAGTAGCTCTCGAGCAGTACTTC
TRBJ1-1 | TRBV14 | TRBD1 | medium-sized | CASIFRDPGQGFRNTEAFF | TGTGCCAGCATATTTCGGGACCCGGGACAGGGTTTTAGGAACACTGAAGCTTTCTTT
TRBJ2-3 | TRBV6-6 | TRBD1 | . | CASSEQGMWDTQYF | TGTGCCAGCAGCGAACAGGGGATGTGGGATACGCAGTATTTC
TRBJ2-2 | TRBV6-6 | . | . | CASNTPDGQINTEELFF | TGTGCCAGCAACACCCCCGATGGACAGATTAACACCGAGGAGCTGTTTTTT
TRBJ1-1 | TRBV29-1 | . | . | CSVGIGGVGMNTEAFF | TGCAGCGTTGGGATAGGGGGAGTAGGTATGAACACTGAAGCTTTCTTT
TRBJ2-5 | TRBV4-2 | . | . | CARSVRWGETRYF | TGTGCCAGGAGCGTGCGATGGGGTGAGACCCGGTACTTC
TRBJ2-7 | TRBV5-1 | TRBD1 | . | CACSPTRGQGSYEQYF | TGCGCCTGCAGCCCGACCCGGGGACAGGGGTCCTACGAGCAGTATTTC
TRBJ2-5 | TRBV28 | TRBD2 | many | CASKLAGPETQYF | TGTGCCAGCAAACTAGCGGGTCCAGAGACCCAGTACTTC
TRBJ2-7 | TRBV6-5 | TRBD2 | . | CAVGKRLAGYNEQYF | TGTGCCGTCGGAAAGAGACTAGCAGGTTATAACGAGCAGTACTTC
TRBJ1-5 | TRBV20-1 | . | . | CSVRQEGRPQHF | TGCAGTGTCCGACAGGAGGGCCGGCCCCAGCATTTT
TRBJ1-1 | TRBV11-2 | . | . | CASSSMITEAFF | TGTGCCAGCAGCTCGATGATCACTGAAGCTTTCTTT
TRBJ2-5 | TRBV29-1 | . | . | CSVKVGRETQYF | TGCAGCGTCAAAGTAGGGAGAGAGACCCAGTACTTC
TRBJ1-2 | TRBV12-3/TRBV12-4 | . | . | CASSFHRDYGYTF | TGTGCCAGCAGTTTTCACAGGGACTATGGCTACACCTTC
TRBJ1-2 | TRBV28 | . | many | CASSFSDSRERLTGYTF | TGTGCCAGCAGTTTTTCGGACAGTAGGGAGCGGCTAACTGGCTACACCTTC
TRBJ2-5 | TRBV11-2 | TRBD1 | . | CTSSKTGYQETQYF | TGTACGAGCAGTAAGACAGGGTACCAAGAGACCCAGTACTTC
TRBJ1-6 | TRBV5-4 | TRBD1 | . | CASSMTGDSNSPFHF | TGTGCCAGCAGCATGACAGGGGATAGTAATTCACCTTTTCACTTT
TRBJ1-1 | TRBV12-5 | . | many | CASGLGVVYTEAFF | TGTGCTAGTGGTTTGGGGGTGGTGTACACTGAAGCTTTCTTT
TRBJ2-2 | TRBV10-3 | . | . | CAISESRDATRELFF | TGTGCCATCAGTGAGTCTCGGGATGCCACTAGGGAGCTGTTTTTT
TRBJ1-2 | TRBV28 | . | . | CASSVREGRTYGYTF | TGTGCCAGCAGTGTACGGGAGGGACGAACCTATGGCTACACCTTC